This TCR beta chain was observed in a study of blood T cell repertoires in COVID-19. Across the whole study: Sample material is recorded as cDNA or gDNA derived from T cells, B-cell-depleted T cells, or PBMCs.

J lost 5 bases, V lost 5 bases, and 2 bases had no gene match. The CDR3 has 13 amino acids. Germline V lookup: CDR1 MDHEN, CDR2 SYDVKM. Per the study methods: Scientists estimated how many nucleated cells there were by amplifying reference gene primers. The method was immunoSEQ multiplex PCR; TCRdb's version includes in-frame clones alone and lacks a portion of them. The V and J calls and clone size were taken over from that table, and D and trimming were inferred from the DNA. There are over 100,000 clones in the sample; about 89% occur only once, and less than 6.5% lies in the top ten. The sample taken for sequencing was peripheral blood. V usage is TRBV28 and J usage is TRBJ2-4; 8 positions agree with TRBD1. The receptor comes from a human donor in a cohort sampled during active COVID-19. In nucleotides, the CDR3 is TGTGCCAGCAGTCCAGGGGGCGAAAACATTCAGTACTTC. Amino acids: CASSPGGENIQYF.